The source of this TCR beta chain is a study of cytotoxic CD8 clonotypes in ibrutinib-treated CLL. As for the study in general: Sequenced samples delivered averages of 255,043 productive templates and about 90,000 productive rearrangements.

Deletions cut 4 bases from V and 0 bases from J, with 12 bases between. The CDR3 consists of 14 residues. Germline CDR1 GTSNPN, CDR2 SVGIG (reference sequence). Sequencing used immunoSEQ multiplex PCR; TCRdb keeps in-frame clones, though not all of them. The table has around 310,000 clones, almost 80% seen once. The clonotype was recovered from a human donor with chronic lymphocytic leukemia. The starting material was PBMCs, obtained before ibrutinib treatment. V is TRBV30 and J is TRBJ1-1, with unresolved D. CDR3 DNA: TGTGCCTGGACCTCTCTAAAGATGAACACTGAAGCTTTCTTT. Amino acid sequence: CAWTSLKMNTEAFF.